The clone carrying this TCR beta chain was counted at least ten times. What it binds is unknown. This sample's time point: newly diagnosed GD, antithyroid drugs for less than 3 months. From RNA extracted from PBMCs, the TCR library was made. Patients all came to the study from an endocrinology department in Xi'an, China. This sample was included in a study of regulatory T cells in long-lasting Graves disease. Study observations and caveats: Those with persistent disease had in common more public clonotypes (about 3,000) than new patients (approximately 920). Favoring TRBV28, TRBJ1-2 and TRBJ2-5 was a feature seen in persistent disease.

The CDR3 is 11 amino acids. V lost 9 bases to trimming and J lost 5 bases, with 10 bases between them. According to the study, TCR beta libraries were built with iRepertoire HTBI primers and CDR3-region Arm-PCR. TCRdb redid the calling of the multiplex PCR reads with MiXCR, one entry per CDR3 protein. Here the sample spans 200,000 to 250,000 distinct CDR3 sequences, around 20% being singletons. The specimen was peripheral blood mononuclear cells (PBMCs), collected at new diagnosis, from a patient treated with antithyroid drugs. The clonotype comes from a female donor with Graves disease. The chain has TRBV12-3 or TRBV12-4 and TRBJ1-2; D gene ambiguous. CDR3 in amino acids: CASRTDYGYTF. CDR3 coding DNA: TGTGCCAGTCGTACGGATTATGGCTACACCTTC.